The source of this T cell receptor beta chain is a study of cytomegalovirus exposure and HLA in healthy donors. Study overall: The use of the same platform for the roughly 120 validation repertoires and the 550 to 700 first-cohort repertoires was reported by a later analysis. Study-wide points: In vitro assays verified that three CMV-associated chains recognized CMV antigens specifically.

As concerns this clone: What it binds is unknown.

The table came from immunoSEQ multiplex PCR; TCRdb's copy has only in-frame clones and leaves some out. The sample lists hundreds of thousands of clones, roughly 87% occurring once. Germline assignment: CDR1 SGHRS and CDR2 YFSETQ. The CDR3 spans 14 residues. V shed 4 bases and J shed 2 bases, with 12 bases lying between them. The TCR originated in a man aged 18 to 35 in good health and CMV-seropositive. The rearrangement joins TRBV5-1 to TRBJ2-5, with D hard to call. Sequencing was performed on PBMCs. Written as DNA, the CDR3 is TGCGCCAGCAGCGCTTCGGTGTGGCAAGAGACCCAGTACTTC. Translating it yields CASSASVWQETQYF.